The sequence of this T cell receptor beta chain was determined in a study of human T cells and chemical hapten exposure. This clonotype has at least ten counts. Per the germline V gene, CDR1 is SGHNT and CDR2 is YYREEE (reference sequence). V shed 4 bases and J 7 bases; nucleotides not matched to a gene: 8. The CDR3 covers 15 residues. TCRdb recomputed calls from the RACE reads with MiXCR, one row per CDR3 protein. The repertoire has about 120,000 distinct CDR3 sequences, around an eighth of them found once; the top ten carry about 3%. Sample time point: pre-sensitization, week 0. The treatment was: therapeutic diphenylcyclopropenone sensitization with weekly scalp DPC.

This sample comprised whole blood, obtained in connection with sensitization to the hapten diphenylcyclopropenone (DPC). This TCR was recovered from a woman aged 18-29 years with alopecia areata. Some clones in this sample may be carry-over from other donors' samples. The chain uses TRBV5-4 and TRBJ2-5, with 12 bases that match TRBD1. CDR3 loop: CASSLRDRGQGTQYF. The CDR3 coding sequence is TGTGCCAGCAGCCTCCGGGACAGGGGGCAGGGGACCCAGTACTTC.